The 10 T cell receptor beta chains in this list originate from one sample, sequenced in a study of shared clonotypes between healthy human individuals. The protocol was immunoSEQ multiplex PCR, while the TCRdb copy is restricted to in-frame clones and leaves out a portion. The data show fewer than 600,000 clones, roughly 77% seen once. Sequenced material: PBMCs. These receptor sequences come from a woman aged 40 to 50 in good health. Some clones in this sample may be carry-over from other donors' samples.

V is TRBV7-3 and J is TRBJ2-3, with 7 bases lining up with TRBD2. Germline V gene data show CDR1 as SGHTA and CDR2 as FQGTGA. The junction had 7 bases not matched to a gene; V was cut back by 2 bases and J by 2 bases. This CDR3 is built from 16 residues. This CDR3 reads CASSLQGTTNTDTQYF. CDR3 bases: TGTGCCAGCAGCTTACAAGGGACTACCAACACAGATACGCAGTATTTT.

The chain combines TRBV15 with TRBJ2-5; D may be TRBD1 or TRBD2 (5 bases each). Germline assignment: CDR1 LNHNV and CDR2 YYDKDF (reference sequence). Between the trimmed V and J ends, which lost 2 bases and 2 bases, there was a span of 12 bases. The CDR3 length is 15 residues. The CDR3 coding sequence is TGTGCCACCAGCAGATCCCCCGGGGCACAAGAGACCCAGTACTTC. Its protein product is CATSRSPGAQETQYF.

This clone was seen once. The CDR3 protein is CASSKVGQSYEQYF. Written as DNA, the CDR3 is TGTGCCAGCAGCAAAGTGGGACAGTCCTACGAGCAGTACTTC. The J gene is TRBJ2-7, the V gene TRBV21-1; whether TRBD1, the table's D call, matches the DNA was not checked. TRBV21-1 is an annotated pseudogene. The CDR3 sequence is 14 residues long.

This chain uses TRBV6-5 with TRBJ1-2, with D possibly TRBD1 on 5 matching bases. This CDR3 has 13 residues. Germline V lookup: CDR1 MNHEY, CDR2 SVGAGI. Between the trimmed V and J ends, which lost 2 bases and 2 bases, there was a span of 6 bases. CDR3 loop: CASSYKGNYGYTF. CDR3 bases: TGTGCCAGCAGTTACAAGGGGAACTATGGCTACACCTTC.

The chain combines TRBV4-1 with TRBJ1-2, with a tentative D call TRBD1 (5 bases). The CDR3 length is 19 residues. Germline V gene sequence: CDR1 MGHRA, CDR2 YSYEKL. The V end lost 0 bases, the J end lost 1 base, and 21 bases lay between the germline ends. CDR3 sequence reads: CASSQDWGYVPLFNYGYTF. In DNA, the CDR3 is TGCGCCAGCAGCCAAGATTGGGGGTATGTCCCCCTTTTTAACTATGGCTACACCTTC.

The rearrangement joins TRBV6-4 to TRBJ2-2; a weak D match, TRBD1 (5 bases). Trimming pared 5 bases from V and 3 bases from J, leaving 10 bases between. The germline V gene encodes CDR1 MRHNA and CDR2 SNTAGT. CDR3 length: 14 amino acids. In DNA, the CDR3 is TGTGCCAGCAGTCCCTCGACAGACACCGGGGAGCTGTTTTTT. It encodes CASSPSTDTGELFF.

V is TRBV7-3 and J is TRBJ2-6; D is perhaps TRBD2 (6 bases). Germline-derived CDR1 and CDR2 are SGHTA and FQGTGA. V was cut by 0 bases and J by 2 bases, with 8 bases left in between. The CDR3 runs to 16 residues. The CDR3: CASSLTGGAGANVLTF. CDR3 in DNA: TGTGCCAGCAGCTTAACGGGCGGGGCTGGGGCCAACGTCCTGACTTTC.

This clone appeared a single time. The germline gene is not matched at one end of the junction; a read error may be the cause. The chain combines TRBV30 with TRBJ2-7; 7 nucleotides line up with TRBD1. This CDR3 spans 13 amino acids. The germline gives CDR1 GTSNPN, CDR2 SVGIG (reference sequence). The CDR3 coding sequence is TGTGCCTGGAGCAGACAGGGTGCCTACGGGCAGTACTTC. Translation: CAWSRQGAYGQYF.

In DNA form, the CDR3 reads TGTGCCAGCAGCTTAGGCTCACACAGGAACACTGAAGCTTTCTTT. It yields the protein CASSLGSHRNTEAFF. This chain uses TRBV7-9 with TRBJ1-1; D unclear. The CDR3 length is 15 residues. Germline V CDR1 and CDR2: SEHNR, FQNEAQ (reference sequence). V gave up 1 base and J gave up 1 base, with 10 bases separating them.

The rearrangement joins TRBV11-2 to TRBJ2-7; D could derive from TRBD1 or TRBD2 (6 bases each). The length of the CDR3 is 15 residues. V gave up 7 bases and J gave up 0 bases, with 16 bases separating them. Germline CDR1 reads SGHAT; CDR2 reads FQNNGV. CDR3 DNA: TGTGCCAGCACCCGGGGGCAGGGGCCCTCCTACGAGCAGTACTTC. It is translated as CASTRGQGPSYEQYF. Filled out from reference TRBV11-2 and TRBJ2-7, the complete variable domain reads EAGVAQSPRYKIIEKRQSVAFWCNPISGHATLYWYQQILGQGPKLLIQFQNNGVVDDSQLPKDRFSAERLKGVDSTLKIQPAKLEDSAVYLCASTRGQGPSYEQYFGPGTRLTVT.